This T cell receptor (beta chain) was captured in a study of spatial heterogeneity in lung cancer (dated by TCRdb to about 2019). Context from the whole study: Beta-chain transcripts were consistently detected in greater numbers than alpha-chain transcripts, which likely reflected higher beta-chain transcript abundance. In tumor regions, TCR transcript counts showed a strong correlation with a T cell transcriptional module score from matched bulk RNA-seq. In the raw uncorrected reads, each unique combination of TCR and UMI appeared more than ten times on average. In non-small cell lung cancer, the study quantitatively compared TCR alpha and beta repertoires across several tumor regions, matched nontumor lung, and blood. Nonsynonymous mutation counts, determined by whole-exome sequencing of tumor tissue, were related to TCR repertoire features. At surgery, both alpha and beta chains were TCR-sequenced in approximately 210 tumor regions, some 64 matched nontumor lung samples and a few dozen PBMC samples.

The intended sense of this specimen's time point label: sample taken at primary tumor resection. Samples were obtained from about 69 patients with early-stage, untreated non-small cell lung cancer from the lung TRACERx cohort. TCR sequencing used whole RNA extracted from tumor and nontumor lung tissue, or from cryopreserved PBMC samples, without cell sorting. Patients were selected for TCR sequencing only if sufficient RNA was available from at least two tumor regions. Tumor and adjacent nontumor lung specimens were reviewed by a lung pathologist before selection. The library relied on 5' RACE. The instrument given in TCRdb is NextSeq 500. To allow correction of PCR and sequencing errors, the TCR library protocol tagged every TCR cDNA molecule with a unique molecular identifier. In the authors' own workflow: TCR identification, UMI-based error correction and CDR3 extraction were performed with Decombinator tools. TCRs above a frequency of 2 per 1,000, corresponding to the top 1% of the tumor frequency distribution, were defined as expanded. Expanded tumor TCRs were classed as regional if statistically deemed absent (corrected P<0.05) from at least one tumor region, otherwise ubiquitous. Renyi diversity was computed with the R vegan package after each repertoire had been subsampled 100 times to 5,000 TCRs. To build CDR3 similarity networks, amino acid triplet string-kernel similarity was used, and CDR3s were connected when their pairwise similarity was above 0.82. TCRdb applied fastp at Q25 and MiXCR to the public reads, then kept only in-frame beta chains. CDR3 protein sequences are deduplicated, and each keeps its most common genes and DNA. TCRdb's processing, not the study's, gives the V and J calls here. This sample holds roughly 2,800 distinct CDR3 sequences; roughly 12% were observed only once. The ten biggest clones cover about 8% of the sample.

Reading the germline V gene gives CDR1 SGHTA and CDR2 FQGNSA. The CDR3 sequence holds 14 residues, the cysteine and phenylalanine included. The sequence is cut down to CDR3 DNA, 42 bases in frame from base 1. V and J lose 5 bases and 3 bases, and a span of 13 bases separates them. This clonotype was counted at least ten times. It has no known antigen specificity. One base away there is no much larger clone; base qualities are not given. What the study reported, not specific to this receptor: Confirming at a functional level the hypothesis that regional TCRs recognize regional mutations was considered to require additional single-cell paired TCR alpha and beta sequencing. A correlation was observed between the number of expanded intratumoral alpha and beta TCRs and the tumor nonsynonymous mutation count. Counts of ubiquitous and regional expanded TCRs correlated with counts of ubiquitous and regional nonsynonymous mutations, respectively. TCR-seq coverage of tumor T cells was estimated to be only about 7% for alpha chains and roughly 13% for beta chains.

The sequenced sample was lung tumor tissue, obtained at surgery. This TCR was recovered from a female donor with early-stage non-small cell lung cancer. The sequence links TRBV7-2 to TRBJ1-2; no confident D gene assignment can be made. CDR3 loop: CASSPPQGYYGYTF. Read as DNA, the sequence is TGTGCCAGCAGCCCACCCCAAGGGTACTATGGCTACACCTTC. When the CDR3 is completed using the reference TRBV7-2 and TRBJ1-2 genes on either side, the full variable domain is GAGVSQSPSNKVTEKGKDVELRCDPISGHTALYWYRQSLGQGLEFLIYFQGNSAPDKSGLPSDRFSAERTGGSVSTLTIQRTQQEDSAVYLCASSPPQGYYGYTFGSGTRLTVV.